The clone carrying this TCR beta chain was detected only once. Germline V CDR1 and CDR2: MNHEY, SMNVEV (reference sequence). Losses at the gene ends were 5 bases for V and 1 base for J; bases not matched to a gene: 8. CDR3 length equals 17 residues. The source of the sample is a study of OX40 agonist ivuxolimab in advanced cancers. Clones were read by immunoSEQ multiplex PCR, and TCRdb kept only the in-frame ones, dropping some. The sample yields roughly 22,000 clones, about 86% seen once. Sample: CD4+ or CD8+ T cells sorted from blood, taken in a trial of the OX40 agonist ivuxolimab. The receptor was isolated from an adult with an advanced solid tumor such as melanoma, head and neck, liver or kidney cancer. The rearrangement uses TRBV27 and TRBJ2-1; 10 bases line up with TRBD2. The CDR3 here is CASSVIAGGSSYNEQFF. The CDR3 bases are TGTGCCAGCAGTGTGATAGCGGGAGGATCATCCTACAATGAGCAGTTCTTC.